This is a list of T cell receptor beta chains from one sample in a study of control samples from healthy donors and cancer patients. Method: immunoSEQ multiplex PCR; TCRdb's copy keeps in-frame clones and lacks some. The data contain 120,000 to 150,000 clones, 94% of them singletons. The sequencing input was blood. Receptor source: a man between 40 and 49 years old in good health. Each CDR3 is given with its conserved first and last residue. A D gene is named only where the DNA matches it firmly. Clone sizes are given selectively: once, few, many, or a class where the clone is expanded.

- TRBJ1-6 - TRBV9 TGTGCCAGCAGCGTAGCAGGCGGAGATAATTCACCCCTCCACTTT CASSVAGGDNSPLHF
- TRBJ1-1 - TRBV12-5 TGTGCTAGTGGCAGGGCCAGCACTGAAGCTTTCTTT CASGRASTEAFF
- TRBJ2-5 - TRBV18 TGTGCCAGCTCCAGGACTATTCCGGAGGAGACCCAGTACTTC CASSRTIPEETQYF
TRBD1 TRBJ2-2 few TRBV10-3 TGTGCCATCAGGCAGGGGGCAGGAGCCGGGGAGCTGTTTTTT CAIRQGAGAGELFF
- TRBJ2-5 - TRBV11-1 TGTGCCAGCAGCATCGGACCTCAAGAGACCCAGTACTTC CASSIGPQETQYF
TRBD2 TRBJ2-1 once TRBV11-2 TGTGCCAGCAGCTTAGGGGCTAGCGGGAGTATCAATGAGCAGTTCTTC CASSLGASGSINEQFF
TRBD2 TRBJ2-7 - TRBV14 TGTGCCAGCAGCCAAGATTTCGGGTCTAGCGGGAGTTGGTCCTACGAGCAGTACTTC CASSQDFGSSGSWSYEQYF
TRBD1 TRBJ2-3 - TRBV5-6 TGTGCCAGCAGCTTCACGGACAGGGACACAGATACGCAGTATTTT CASSFTDRDTDTQYF
- TRBJ1-1 - TRBV5-1 TGCGCCAGCAGCTCCTATATGACAGGACGGAACACTGAAGCTTTCTTT CASSSYMTGRNTEAFF
- TRBJ1-1 - TRBV23-1 TGCGCCAGCAGGCCGACAGATAGGAACACTGAAGCTTTCTTT CASRPTDRNTEAFF
- TRBJ1-5 - TRBV6-1 TGTGCCAGCAGTGAATCGCTGGACAGATATAGCAATCAGCCCCAGCATTTT CASSESLDRYSNQPQHF
- TRBJ2-2 - TRBV5-6 TGTGCCAGCAGTCCCACAGCGAACACCGGGGAGCTGTTTTTT CASSPTANTGELFF
- TRBJ2-7 - TRBV11-2 TGTGCCAGCACCAATCCCGGGGCCTACTACGAGCAGTACTTC CASTNPGAYYEQYF
- TRBJ1-5 - TRBV7-8 TGTGCCAGCTTTAAGGGACGGGATAGCAATCAGCCCCAGCATTTT CASFKGRDSNQPQHF
TRBD2 TRBJ2-5 - TRBV2 TGTGCCAGCAGCTCTCCCACCACTAGCGGGGAGACCCAGTACTTC CASSSPTTSGETQYF
- TRBJ1-2 - TRBV12-3/TRBV12-4 TGTGCCAGCAGTTTAGTGTCTAACTATGGCTACACCTTC CASSLVSNYGYTF
- TRBJ1-5 - TRBV5-7 TGTGCCAGCAGCTTGCTGGGCTTGAGCAATCAGCCCCAGCATTTT CASSLLGLSNQPQHF
TRBD1 TRBJ2-5 - TRBV24-1 TGTGCCACCAGTGACCCTTCGACAGGGGGCAGAGAGACCCAGTACTTC CATSDPSTGGRETQYF
- TRBJ2-2 - TRBV9 TGTGCCAGCAGCGGCCAACAAGCGAACACCGGGGAGCTGTTTTTT CASSGQQANTGELFF
- TRBJ2-5 - TRBV7-3 TGTGCCAGCAGCCCCGCACCTGGGGGAGGCGAGACCCAGTACTTC CASSPAPGGGETQYF
- TRBJ1-4 few TRBV9 TGTGCCAGCAGTGGACAGATTAATGAAGAACTGTTTTTT CASSGQINEELFF
- TRBJ1-2 - TRBV27 TGTGCCAGCAGTTTAAGGGGTGCGGGATCGGGGGCATGGAACTATGGCTACACCTTC CASSLRGAGSGAWNYGYTF
TRBD1 TRBJ2-2 once TRBV7-8 TGTGCCAGCAGAGGGACAGATAACACCGGGGAGCTGTTTTTT CASRGTDNTGELFF
- TRBJ1-2 - TRBV7-2 TGTGCCAGCAGCTTAGGGACAGCTAACTATGGCTACACCTTC CASSLGTANYGYTF
TRBD1 TRBJ1-6 - TRBV30 TGTGCCTGGACTATAAGCGGACAGGTTTCACCCCTCCACTTT CAWTISGQVSPLHF
TRBD1 TRBJ2-1 - TRBV18 TGTGCCAGCTCATTCTTACAGGGGGCTGACAATGAGCAGTTCTTC CASSFLQGADNEQFF
- TRBJ1-1 once TRBV4-1 TGCGCCAGCAGCCCAATGTTGGGGCAGGTGAACACTGAAGCTTTCTTT CASSPMLGQVNTEAFF
- TRBJ1-5 - TRBV12-3/TRBV12-4 TGTGCCAGCAGTTCTCAAAGCAATCAGCCCCAGCATTTT CASSSQSNQPQHF